This T cell receptor (beta chain) was obtained from a study of early T cells in non-severe SARS-CoV-2 infection. Overall study: The input, bulk RNA from unsorted whole blood, was sequenced, and chains were unpaired. Study-level points and caveats: Private and CD4 specificities were missed by VDJdb matching, skewed to anti-spike CD8.

This clonotype was counted at least ten times. Its antigen is undetermined. Each single cDNA molecule received a unique molecular identifier. TCRdb called the 5' RACE reads again in MiXCR, with one record for every CDR3 protein. This sample carries just under 60,000 distinct CDR3 sequences, more than 8.5% of them seen once, and the ten largest clones take roughly a sixth. This receptor was identified in an adult who was a healthcare worker with PCR-confirmed SARS-CoV-2 infection or an uninfected control (not recorded which). The sequencing sample was made of whole blood.

The CDR3 nucleotides read TGTGCCAGCAGTGGGCTGGGGCAAGACGTCCATAGCACAGATACGCAGTATTTT. Translating it yields CASSGLGQDVHSTDTQYF. This chain connects TRBV6-6 to TRBJ2-3; a weak D match, TRBD1 (5 bases). This CDR3 region has 18 residues. Trimming stripped 5 bases from V and 0 bases from J, with 21 bases between. Germline V lookup: CDR1 MNHNY, CDR2 SVGAGI (reference sequence).